The 15 T cell receptor beta chains reported below all come from one sample, sequenced in a study of T cell responses to AZD1222 COVID-19 vaccine. The repertoire was sequenced with immunoSEQ multiplex PCR; TCRdb's copy has only in-frame clones and lacks some. The table includes about 84,000 clones, 70% to 90% detected once. This specimen consisted of peripheral blood, obtained 28 days after the second AZD1222 dose. Receptors were obtained from an adult who received the AZD1222 COVID-19 vaccine.

The chain is built from TRBV18 and TRBJ1-2, with 8 bases matching TRBD1. Germline trimming cut 3 bases from V and 7 bases from J; bases unmatched to any gene: 4. Per the germline V gene, CDR1 is KGHSH and CDR2 is LQKENI. The CDR3 has 13 amino acids. The chain's CDR3 is CASSPAGGSGYTF. CDR3 in DNA: TGTGCCAGCTCACCCGCAGGGGGCTCTGGCTACACCTTC.

V is TRBV7-9 and J is TRBJ2-1; 9 bases line up with TRBD2. Looked up from germline, CDR1 is SEHNR and CDR2 is FQNEAQ (reference sequence). This CDR3 region has 14 residues. Trimming cost V 5 bases and J 5 bases; bases outside gene matches: 4. As DNA, the CDR3 is TGTGCCAGCAGCGTTCTAGCGGGGCACAATGAGCAGTTCTTC. This gives the protein CASSVLAGHNEQFF.

The J gene is TRBJ1-2, the V gene TRBV30, with no clear D. V was cut by 4 bases and J by 4 bases, with 10 bases left in between. CDR3 length: 12 amino acids. The V gene's germline CDR1 is GTSNPN and CDR2 SVGIG (reference sequence). The CDR3 spells CAWNAGSYGYTF. CDR3 bases: TGTGCCTGGAACGCGGGAAGCTATGGCTACACCTTC.

The chain uses TRBV7-2 and TRBJ2-1; tentative D call: TRBD2 (5 bases). CDR1 is SGHTA and CDR2 is FQGNSA in the germline V gene. This CDR3 contains 16 residues. Trimming took off 5 bases at V and 2 bases at J, with 16 bases between the two ends. CDR3 sequence reads: CASSVDPGLTYNEQFF. The CDR3 DNA is TGTGCCAGCAGCGTCGACCCAGGACTGACCTACAATGAGCAGTTCTTC.

This sequence joins TRBV6-1 and TRBJ1-1; D is ambiguous. This CDR3 contains 14 residues. Germline V lookup: CDR1 MNHNS, CDR2 SASEGT. Trimming left V 6 bases short and J 6 bases short, with 17 bases between. Written as DNA, the CDR3 is TGTGCCAGCAGCCCACCGGACCTTCGCGCTGAAGCTTTCTTT. It codes for CASSPPDLRAEAFF.

The J gene is TRBJ1-3, the V gene TRBV5-5; 9 positions match TRBD1. The CDR3 consists of 18 residues. Per the germline V gene, CDR1 is SGHKS and CDR2 is YYEKEE (reference sequence). V lost 2 bases to trimming and J lost 0 bases; unmatched junction nucleotides: 9. CDR3 sequence: CASSLRTGDSPSGNTIYF. The CDR3 DNA reads as TGTGCCAGCAGCTTAAGGACAGGGGATAGTCCCTCTGGAAACACCATATATTTT.

The chain uses TRBV6-1 and TRBJ2-7; TRBD2 is a possible D gene (5 bases). Trimming cost V 0 bases and J 2 bases, with 14 bases left between them. The CDR3 has 16 amino acids. Looked up from germline, CDR1 is MNHNS and CDR2 is SASEGT. The CDR3 here is CASSEASGIRTYEQYF. DNA for the CDR3: TGTGCCAGCAGTGAAGCCTCGGGGATCCGAACCTACGAGCAGTACTTC.

The rearrangement links TRBV5-6 to TRBJ2-7; D gene uncertain. This CDR3 has 12 residues. In germline, CDR1 is SGHDT, CDR2 YYEEEE. Trimming pared 4 bases from V and 4 bases from J, leaving 9 bases between. The CDR3, as DNA: TGTGCCAGCAGCGATTTGACTTACGAGCAGTACTTC. Protein product: CASSDLTYEQYF.

The chain couples TRBV5-4 to TRBJ2-3; D perhaps matches TRBD2 (6 bases). This CDR3 contains 16 residues. The germline V and J ends were trimmed by 0 bases and 4 bases, with 15 bases remaining between them. Per germline, CDR1 SGHNT and CDR2 YYREEE (reference sequence). DNA for the CDR3: TGTGCCAGCAGCTTGGAAGGGGAGGCCCCCGCAGATACGCAGTATTTT. It is translated as CASSLEGEAPADTQYF.

The chain has TRBV6-1 and TRBJ1-3; D remains ambiguous. The ends were cut back, 2 bases at V and 4 bases at J, with 9 bases in the middle. This CDR3 contains 14 residues. Germline CDR1 reads MNHNS; CDR2 reads SASEGT. CDR3 residues: CASSETSSGNTIYF. DNA of the CDR3: TGTGCCAGCAGTGAAACGAGTTCGGGAAACACCATATATTTT.

V gene TRBV7-9 combines with J gene TRBJ2-5; D is unclear. Per germline, CDR1 SEHNR and CDR2 FQNEAQ (reference sequence). V was cut by 3 bases and J by 3 bases, with 11 bases left in between. This CDR3 spans 14 amino acids. The CDR3 loop reads CASSLVGKEETQYF. The CDR3 region has the DNA TGTGCCAGCAGCTTGGTGGGAAAGGAAGAGACCCAGTACTTC. The whole variable domain, filled in from reference TRBV7-9 and TRBJ2-5, reads DTGVSQNPRHKITKRGQNVTFRCDPISEHNRLYWYRQTLGQGPEFLTYFQNEAQLEKSRLLSDRFSAERPKGSFSTLEIQRTEQGDSAMYLCASSLVGKEETQYFGPGTRLLVL.

The rearrangement uses TRBV12-5 and TRBJ1-3; D unresolved. The CDR3 length is 14 residues. The germline gives CDR1 LGHNT, CDR2 FRNRAP. The germline V and J ends were trimmed by 2 bases and 4 bases, with 9 bases remaining between them. The CDR3 nucleotides read TGTGCTAGTGGTTTGTCTGGGTCGGGAAACACCATATATTTT. Protein sequence: CASGLSGSGNTIYF.

The V and J genes are TRBV2 and TRBJ1-3; the D is unclear. The germline CDR1 and CDR2 sequences are SNHLY and FYNNEI. The CDR3 has 15 amino acids. V was shortened by 3 bases and J by 4 bases, with 13 bases between the two germline ends. The CDR3 here is CASSDQLIIGNTIYF. Written as DNA, the CDR3 is TGTGCCAGCAGTGATCAACTTATCATCGGAAACACCATATATTTT.

The rearrangement joins TRBV10-3 to TRBJ1-5; D is ambiguous. V dropped 2 bases and J dropped 5 bases, with 4 bases sitting between them. CDR3 length: 12 amino acids. The V gene's germline CDR1 is ENHRY and CDR2 SYGVKD. The CDR3 spells CAISEPDQPQHF. For the CDR3, the DNA is TGTGCCATCAGTGAGCCTGATCAGCCCCAGCATTTT.

The V gene is TRBV29-1, the J gene TRBJ2-2; possibly TRBD2 for D (7 bases). Germline V gene data show CDR1 as SQVTM and CDR2 as ANQGSEA. CDR3 size: 15 residues. V was shortened by 7 bases and J by 4 bases, with 19 bases between the two germline ends. The CDR3 coding sequence is TGCAGCGGTTCAGGGCGAGGGGGGGGCACCGGGGAGCTGTTTTTT. Translating gives CSGSGRGGGTGELFF.